Below are 17 T cell receptor beta chains sequenced from a single sample in a study of regulatory T cells in long-lasting Graves disease. The time point was: newly diagnosed GD, antithyroid drugs for less than 3 months. Extracted PBMC RNA gave rise to the TCR library. Both iRepertoire HTBI primers and Arm-PCR of CDR3 regions were used to build the TCR beta libraries. TCRdb analysed the multiplex PCR reads with MiXCR anew, one entry per CDR3 protein. The sample lists around 330,000 distinct CDR3 sequences, 15% to 20% seen once, with about 38% in the top ten. The sample in question was peripheral blood mononuclear cells (PBMCs), obtained at new diagnosis, from a patient treated with antithyroid drugs. These receptor sequences come from a female donor with Graves disease.

This clonotype has ten or more counts. This rearrangement joins TRBV28 to TRBJ2-2; D may be TRBD2 (6 bases). V dropped 6 bases and J dropped 3 bases, with 11 bases sitting between them. CDR1 MDHEN and CDR2 SYDVKM come from the germline V gene. The CDR3 totals 14 residues. CDR3 amino acids: CASRPGSDTGELFF. The CDR3 DNA reads TGTGCCAGCAGGCCCGGGAGTGACACCGGGGAGCTGTTTTTT.

This clonotype has more than one count but fewer than ten. The rearrangement uses TRBV4-2 and TRBJ2-5, with D tentatively TRBD2 (6 bases). Germline CDR1 is LGHNA and CDR2 is YNFKEQ. V dropped 4 bases and J dropped 0 bases, with 9 bases sitting between them. The CDR3 is 14 residues long. Written as DNA, the CDR3 is TGTGCCAGCAGCCTAGCGGTATACCAAGAGACCCAGTACTTC. Protein product: CASSLAVYQETQYF.

Notes on this clonotype: A much more abundant neighbour one base away suggests this may be a read error. This chain connects TRBV28 to TRBJ2-7, with unresolved D. Trimming pared 5 bases from V and 3 bases from J, leaving 17 bases between. This CDR3 contains 15 residues. CDR1 is MDHEN, CDR2 SYDVKM, per germline. DNA of the CDR3: TGTGCCAGCAGTCTCTTCTGGGCGAACCACTACGAGCAGTACTTC. Encoded protein: CASSLFWANHYEQYF.

This clonotype was observed at least ten times. The chain recombines TRBV19 with TRBJ1-6; D is possibly TRBD1 (5 bases). V lost 1 base to trimming and J lost 8 bases, with 6 bases between them. Germline V gives CDR1 LNHDA, CDR2 SQIVND (reference sequence). The CDR3 is made up of 13 amino acids. The CDR3: CASSIGGDSPLHF. DNA for the CDR3: TGTGCCAGTAGTATAGGGGGGGATTCACCCCTCCACTTT.

This clonotype has at least ten counts. The genes are TRBV28 and TRBJ2-2, with 8 bases matching TRBD1. The germline V gene has CDR1 MDHEN and CDR2 SYDVKM. J lost 0 bases, V lost 1 base, and 13 bases had no gene match. The CDR3 spans 20 residues. CDR3 coding DNA: TGTGCCAGCAGTTTATTCGTCGGGACAGGACCATCACCGAACACCGGGGAGCTGTTTTTT. As protein: CASSLFVGTGPSPNTGELFF.

The table lists this clonotype with a few counts. The chain carries TRBV18 and TRBJ2-7, with D perhaps being TRBD1 or TRBD2 (6 bases each). Germline lookup yields CDR1 KGHSH and CDR2 LQKENI. CDR3 size: 15 residues. V shed 3 bases and J shed 5 bases, with 17 bases lying between them. The CDR3, as DNA: TGTGCCAGCTCACCGCTGGGGGGCGAGGTCGACGAGCAGTACTTC. Its translation is CASSPLGGEVDEQYF.

The rearrangement joins TRBV7-8 to TRBJ2-7; 7 positions match TRBD2. The germline V gene encodes CDR1 SGHVS and CDR2 FQNEAQ. Trimming removed 1 base from V and 3 bases from J; junction bases left unmatched: 3. The CDR3 spans 14 residues. The CDR3 region has the DNA TGTGCCAGCAGCTTAGGTGGCGGGGGCTACGAGCAGTACTTC. Translation: CASSLGGGGYEQYF.

In its sample, this clonotype was seen many times. V usage is TRBV7-2 and J usage is TRBJ1-2; TRBD1 matches 8 bases. Germline V gene data show CDR1 as SGHTA and CDR2 as FQGNSA. With 5 bases clipped from V and 1 base from J, the junction kept 6 bases outside the gene matches. This CDR3 has 15 residues. The CDR3 loop is CASSRQGTHNYGYTF. CDR3 nucleotide sequence: TGTGCCAGCAGCCGACAGGGGACACATAACTATGGCTACACCTTC.

This clonotype showed up many times. The chain links TRBV12-3 or TRBV12-4 to TRBJ1-5; TRBD1 might be the D (5 bases). Trimming took 0 bases from V and 9 from J, leaving 21 bases between them. The CDR3 runs to 17 residues. The CDR3 sequence: CASSLAWGPGTTGPQHF. The DNA for the CDR3 is TGTGCCAGCAGTTTAGCGTGGGGACCGGGCACCACCGGGCCCCAGCATTTT.

In nucleotides, the CDR3 is TGTGCCAGCAGTTCCCCGGGACAGGGGATCGATGAGCAGTTCTTC. Residues: CASSSPGQGIDEQFF. This chain connects TRBV6-2 or TRBV6-3 to TRBJ2-1; 10 bases line up with TRBD1. CDR3 length equals 15 residues. The V segment lost 4 bases and the J segment 8 bases; nucleotides outside the gene matches: 8. Per the germline V gene, CDR1 is MNHEY and CDR2 is SVGEGT.

This clonotype was recorded at least ten times. This rearrangement joins TRBV10-3 to TRBJ1-2; D is perhaps TRBD1 (5 bases). Trimming left V 10 bases short and J 7 bases short, with 16 bases between. The CDR3 extends over 12 amino acids. Looked up from germline, CDR1 is ENHRY and CDR2 is SYGVKD. CDR3 in DNA: TGTGCCACCGACAGTCTGTGGGGTGGCTACACCTTC. Translated: CATDSLWGGYTF.

This clonotype was detected ten times or more. J is TRBJ2-3 and V is TRBV12-3 or TRBV12-4, with D unresolved. Trimming left V 4 bases short and J 1 base short, with 15 bases between. The CDR3 is made up of 16 amino acids. CDR3 protein: CASSWLTHQGTDTQYF. In nucleotides, the CDR3 is TGTGCCAGCAGTTGGCTGACGCACCAGGGCACAGATACGCAGTATTTT.

This clonotype has ten or more counts. The chain links TRBV29-1 to TRBJ2-1, with D maybe TRBD2 (5 bases). CDR3 length: 15 amino acids. V lost 3 bases to trimming and J lost 0 bases, with 12 bases between them. CDR1 SQVTM and CDR2 ANQGSEA come from the germline V gene. The CDR3 DNA reads as TGCAGCGTTGAGCCGAGGGTTAGCTCCTACAATGAGCAGTTCTTC. This codes for CSVEPRVSSYNEQFF.

The rearrangement links TRBV5-1 to TRBJ2-1; D might be TRBD2 (5 bases). Germline-derived CDR1 and CDR2 are SGHRS and YFSETQ. Trimming shortened V by 2 bases and J by 1 base, and 10 bases separated the two germline ends. The CDR3 extends over 15 amino acids. The DNA of the CDR3 is TGCGCCAGCAGCTTAGGCGGGCCTTCCTACAATGAGCAGTTCTTC. The encoded protein is CASSLGGPSYNEQFF.

This clonotype has at least ten counts. The chain has TRBV5-1 and TRBJ1-1; D may be TRBD1 (5 bases). CDR3 length: 15 residues. Trimming shortened V by 6 bases and J by 0 bases, and 15 bases separated the two germline ends. CDR1 and CDR2 from the germline V gene are SGHRS and YFSETQ. In DNA, the CDR3 is TGCGCCAGCACCCTGGGGGGATTAATGAACACTGAAGCTTTCTTT. Its protein product is CASTLGGLMNTEAFF. Full variable domain (remainder filled in from reference TRBV5-1 and TRBJ1-1): KAGVTQTPRYLIKTRGQQVTLSCSPISGHRSVSWYQQTPGQGLQFLFEYFSETQRNKGNFPGRFSGRQFSNSRSEMNVSTLELGDSALYLCASTLGGLMNTEAFFGQGTRLTVV.

Remarks on this clonotype: It may be a read error: a sequence one base away is much more abundant. V usage is TRBV5-1 and J usage is TRBJ2-1; TRBD2 matches at 9 bases. The ends lost 5 bases at V and 8 bases at J; junction bases unmatched: 8. The CDR3 is 14 amino acids. CDR1 and CDR2 (germline): SGHRS, YFSETQ. The CDR3 sequence is CASSWNSGSDEQFF. The CDR3 coding sequence is TGCGCCAGCAGTTGGAATAGCGGGAGTGATGAGCAGTTCTTC. The full variable domain, with the rest looked up from reference TRBV5-1 and TRBJ2-1, is KAGVTQTPRYLIKTRGQQVTLSCSPISGHRSVSWYQQTPGQGLQFLFEYFSETQRNKGNFPGRFSGRQFSNSRSEMNVSTLELGDSALYLCASSWNSGSDEQFFGPGTRLTVL.

The sample holds many counts of this clonotype. This chain joins TRBV7-2 and TRBJ2-7; 11 nucleotides align to TRBD2. The CDR3 contains 21 residues. Germline V gives CDR1 SGHTA, CDR2 FQGNSA. V gave up 2 bases and J gave up 3 bases; unmatched junction bases: 21. The CDR3 here is CASSLLVALLAGGPLIYEQYF. The DNA for the CDR3 is TGTGCCAGCAGCTTATTAGTGGCTCTGCTAGCGGGAGGACCTCTAATCTACGAGCAGTACTTC.